The rows below give T cell receptor beta chains drawn from one sample of a study of control samples from healthy donors and cancer patients. The assay was immunoSEQ multiplex PCR, and TCRdb's table has in-frame clones only and misses some. The sample holds 100,000 to 150,000 clones, roughly 89% seen once. The sample taken for sequencing was blood. These TCRs come from a man aged 18-30 years in good health. CDR3s include the opening cysteine and the closing phenylalanine or tryptophan.

>TRBJ1-5|TRBV27
CASSLVGGGQPQHF
>TRBJ2-5|TRBV5-4
CASSLVVAAGGNGGTQYF
>TRBJ1-5|TRBV2
CASVQTWNQPQHF
>TRBJ2-1|TRBV9
CASNPGQTYNEQFF
>TRBJ1-5|TRBV2
CASSVSLNQPQHF
>TRBJ1-6|TRBV6-5
CASSYGDSYNSPLHF
>TRBJ1-5|TRBV25-1
CASSEAGNQPQHF
>TRBJ1-4|TRBV2
CASSVGNEKLFF
>TRBJ1-4|TRBV9
CASSVGTENEKLFF
>TRBJ2-3|TRBV4-2
CASSQVMPGDTQYF
>TRBJ1-1|TRBV9
CASSPSGQGVVGGTEAFF
>TRBJ2-7|TRBV7-2
CASSLLPGGPYEQYF
>TRBJ2-1|TRBV6-5
CASRSGSREEQFF
>TRBJ2-7|TRBV18
CASSPNSGGPKNYEQYF
>TRBJ1-2|TRBV5-1
CASSPRQSPNYGYTF
>TRBJ1-1|TRBV4-1
CASSQGRAIGNTEAFF
>TRBJ2-3|TRBV9
CASSRTSSGGDVWPDTQYF
>TRBJ2-6|TRBV6-4
CASSDVEGANVLTF
>TRBJ2-7|TRBV7-9
CASSFGRRSEQYF
>TRBJ1-6|TRBV5-1
CASSLGQGSSPLHF
>TRBJ1-3|TRBV10-3
CATLPEGYSGNTIYF
>TRBJ2-7|TRBV7-2
CASSPSGGDEQYF
>TRBJ1-2|TRBV5-5
CASSLSGTFYGYTF
>TRBJ2-1|TRBV3-1/TRBV3-2
CASSPRGARGNEQFF
>TRBJ1-5|TRBV2
CASTATGGFQPQHF
>TRBJ1-1|TRBV5-5
CASSPPLTEAFF
>TRBJ1-2|TRBV19
CASSMGGELGYTF
>TRBJ1-2|TRBV16
CASSSRQTFAYGYTF
>TRBJ2-5|TRBV13
CASSGSGGPRETQYF
>TRBJ2-3|TRBV7-7
CASSLWVSSTDTQYF
>TRBJ2-2|TRBV5-1
CASSLVGRANTGELFF
>TRBJ2-3|TRBV4-1
CASSQRGGRGTDTQYF
>TRBJ1-3|TRBV7-9
CASSPEGGSLSSGNTIYF
>TRBJ2-5|TRBV19
CASSTRDFYQETQYF
>TRBJ1-4|TRBV6-5
CASSYSKVSNEKLFF
>TRBJ1-4|TRBV5-1
CASSLNEKLFF
>TRBJ1-1|TRBV18
CASSPGGDITEAFF
>TRBJ1-5|TRBV20-1
CSASSRGNQPQHF
>TRBJ2-5|TRBV18
CASSPYQGLEETQYF
>TRBJ1-4|TRBV2
CASKVTANEKLFF
>TRBJ2-3|TRBV5-1
CASSLGAGGTRDTQYF
>TRBJ1-2|TRBV3-1/TRBV3-2
CASSQEQRGSGYTF
>TRBJ2-1|TRBV6-2/TRBV6-3
CASTPTRMNSDEQFF
>TRBJ1-2|TRBV15
CATSSGLGGPGGYTF
>TRBJ2-1|TRBV4-1
CASSRLAGERNEQFF
>TRBJ2-2|TRBV9
CASSLERGELFF
>TRBJ1-1|TRBV2
CASRRERIPGWDTEAFF
>TRBJ2-3|TRBV5-1
CASSRGLASTDTQYF
>TRBJ2-2|TRBV12-2
CASRLGQGLTGELFF